This T cell receptor beta chain was observed in a study of cytomegalovirus exposure and HLA in healthy donors. The CDR3 is 19 amino acids. This PCR relied on a set of 60 Vbeta primers and 13 Jbeta primers. The method was immunoSEQ multiplex PCR; TCRdb's version includes in-frame clones alone and lacks a portion of them. Of 150,000 to 200,000 clones listed, less than 90% are singletons. The specimen sequenced was PBMCs. The chain is built from TRBV21-1 and TRBJ1-2; the table's D call of TRBD1 was not tested on the DNA. TRBV21-1 is termed a pseudogene. This TCR came from a man aged 50 or older in good health and CMV-seropositive. The CDR3 DNA reads TGTGCCAGCAGCAACGTCGGGAGTTACCGGACAGGGAGGGCCTATGGCTACACCTTC. This translates into CASSNVGSYRTGRAYGYTF.